This T cell receptor (beta chain) stems from a study of T-cell memory formation after mild COVID-19. Turning to the study itself: The two donors had largely donor-specific TCR clusters. General study points: Whereas later expanders leaned CD4+, clones contracting day 15 to 85 showed a balanced CD4/CD8 makeup.

In this sample, this clonotype turned up a few times. What it binds is not known. CDR1 and CDR2 from the germline V gene are SGHTA and FQGTGA. V lost 3 bases to trimming and J lost 2 bases; unmatched junction nucleotides: 4. This CDR3 is built from 15 residues. Constant-segment primers were used for 5'RACE, and the resulting TCR alpha and TCR beta cDNA libraries carried sample barcodes and UMIs. TCRdb processed the 5' RACE reads anew with MiXCR; each CDR3 protein has one entry. The data hold 550,000 to 600,000 distinct CDR3 sequences, with roughly 20% observed a single time. This TCR derives from an adult woman who had mild COVID-19 (a few samples of this study predate the infection). Cell type and time point are not known. The chain recombines TRBV7-3 with TRBJ2-1; 7 nucleotides match TRBD1. What was sequenced was PBMCs or a T cell subset sorted from them (not recorded which). In DNA, the CDR3 is TGTGCCAGCAGCTTCGACAGGGACCCCTACAATGAGCAGTTCTTC. Its translation: CASSFDRDPYNEQFF.